This TCR beta chain came from a study of human T cells and chemical hapten exposure. V was cut by 4 bases and J by 2 bases, with 13 bases left in between. This CDR3 has 15 amino acids. Germline CDR1 reads SEHNR; CDR2 reads FQNEAQ (reference sequence). TCRdb redid the calling of the RACE reads with MiXCR, one entry per CDR3 protein. The sample records 150,000 to 200,000 distinct CDR3 sequences, 25% to 35% being singletons. As to time point: patch test 3, about 24 weeks after DPC sensitization. Treatment noted: therapeutic diphenylcyclopropenone sensitization with weekly scalp DPC. The clonotype comes from a woman under 30 with alopecia areata. Some clones in this sample may be carry-over from other donors' samples. The chain couples TRBV7-9 to TRBJ2-3; the D is unclear. The sample was whole blood, taken in connection with sensitization to the hapten diphenylcyclopropenone (DPC). The CDR3 sequence is CASSSEGSYTDTQYF. The CDR3 nucleotides read TGTGCCAGCAGCTCCGAAGGGTCTTACACAGATACGCAGTATTTT. The whole variable domain, remainder taken from reference TRBV7-9 and TRBJ2-3, is DTGVSQNPRHKITKRGQNVTFRCDPISEHNRLYWYRQTLGQGPEFLTYFQNEAQLEKSRLLSDRFSAERPKGSFSTLEIQRTEQGDSAMYLCASSSEGSYTDTQYFGPGTRLTVL.